This T cell receptor (beta chain) was sequenced during a study of cytomegalovirus exposure and HLA in healthy donors (dated by TCRdb to the late 2010s). In the study overall: An earlier analysis of 587 of the donors reported roughly 300 Gb of sequence data and some 110 million unique TCR beta sequences obtained from about 179 million T cells. Typing coverage differed by locus: A, B, C, DRB1 and DQB1 were typed in about 629-640 donors, DQA1 in roughly 510, DPA1 in 606, and DPB1 in 472. Among several hundred genotyped donors of the cohort, an average of roughly 230,000 unique TCR beta nucleotide sequences was sequenced per donor, of which about 20% were non-productive. Along with the approximately 700-subject first cohort, a separate validation cohort of over a hundred different subjects was used. In a later analysis, previously published TCR beta repertoires from 600 to 850 donors were re-analyzed and high-resolution HLA genotyping was added so that TCR occurrence patterns could be studied. The study aimed to test whether cataloging public T cell receptors could reveal signatures of past pathogen exposure. Class I and class II HLA loci were covered by the typing at four-digit resolution. Of the roughly 400 genotyped donors, 65% to 90% were placed in the genetic ancestry cluster associated with self-reported Caucasian donors. In an earlier analysis of around 540 of the donors, high-throughput TCR beta sequencing was used to judge whether each TCR beta V gene segment behaved as functional or pseudogenic. All discovery cohort repertoires had been generated using a single sequencing platform. Because of strong linkage in the cohort, roughly five DR-DQ haplotypes were treated as single units for association and clustering. Donor age, sex, ethnicity and CMV serostatus were collected together with the repertoire data. To predict cytomegalovirus infection status, the study combined high-throughput TCR immunosequencing, statistical association of individual TCRs with disease status, and machine learning. Rather than using new phenotypic data, the later analysis identified candidate immune exposures from TCR beta sequences and from how often those sequences occurred across donors. The T cell repertoires of some 700 subjects were profiled by immunosequencing and related to cytomegalovirus serostatus. About 310 gigabases of sequencing data and 70 million to 85 million unique TCR sequences were included in an early release covering over 600 HLA-typed donors. A later genetic analysis took genome-wide SNP genotypes for about 55% of the roughly 670 donors and used that subset as a discovery cohort.

On this clone itself: Which antigen it targets is not known.

The CDR3 numbers 15 residues from cysteine through phenylalanine. Only the CDR3 region is kept as DNA, spanning 45 bases read in frame from base 1. Trimming takes 5 bases off V and 1 base off J; junction bases not matched to a gene: 7. The germline V gene sets CDR1 to SGHDT and CDR2 to YYEEEE. The cohort was made up of hundreds of healthy bone marrow donors. At the time of sampling, every cohort member was nominally healthy, though immune exposures that went unrecorded were likely present. The donor tested CMV seronegative and was one of the 352 seronegative cohort members. A peripheral blood sample was provided by each donor, and peripheral blood mononuclear cells were used for TCR beta sequencing. Genomic DNA was extracted from the blood cell samples with the Qiagen DNeasy Blood Extraction Kit. Library method: the immunoSEQ multiplex PCR assay. For the multiplex PCR, a mixture combining 60 forward primers for TCR Vbeta segments and 13 reverse primers for TCR Jbeta segments was used. Amplification of the CDR3 region of rearranged TCR beta genes was performed with a multiplex PCR assay on genomic DNA. Amplified TCR beta libraries were sequenced as 87-base-pair reads on the Illumina HiSeq System. For the original study's pipeline: In a later analysis, about 80 million unique TCR beta chains were counted across the 500 to 700 repertoires, and roughly 10 million of these chains were shared by at least two donors. Raw reads were error-corrected and collapsed into unique sequences with a nearest-neighbor algorithm that merged closely related sequences to remove PCR and sequencing errors. Alignment of CDR3 sequences to IMGT reference sequences was used to assign V, D and J gene segments. For a sequence to be retained, a match of at least six nucleotides to both a V gene segment and a J gene segment was required. Rearrangements were called productive when the CDR3 lacked stop codons and stayed in frame with V and J; all others were non-productive. CDR3 was defined by IMGT convention, running from the second conserved V-encoded cysteine to the conserved J-encoded phenylalanine. The earlier analysis of fewer than 750 of the donors excluded sequences that lacked an unambiguous match to a single V gene segment. An earlier analysis of a few hundred of the donors classified V segments as functional when productive rearrangements were above 56.7% and as segregating when the standard deviation between donors was above 5%. A statistical classification framework was built to diagnose cytomegalovirus status from the catalog of TCR beta chain sequences. A later analysis assigned V and J genes by comparing TCR nucleotide sequences with IMGT/GENE-DB human TR gene sequences. Using the TCRdist pipeline, a later analysis assigned CDR3 sequences along with most-parsimonious VDJ recombination scenarios. In a later analysis, each TCR beta chain was defined by its CDR3 amino acid sequence together with its V-gene family, and reads lacking a unique V-gene family were excluded. As a way to deal with suspected cross-contamination and a sequencing artifact, a later analysis dropped roughly 620 nucleotide sequences that were highly shared and had low generation probability. A later analysis calculated a clonal expansion index for each public chain from normalized within-repertoire ranks of inferred template counts. In a later analysis, generation probabilities were computed using a VDJ recombination model fitted to out-of-frame rearrangements, and the results were checked against IGoR. In a later analysis, TCR-TCR, TCR-HLA and TCR-CMV co-occurrence was scored with hypergeometric tests, and a repertoire-size bias correction was applied to TCR pairs. To estimate false discovery rates, a later analysis permuted the HLA or CMV assignments 20 times. In a later analysis, co-occurring TCRs were grouped using DBSCAN, and TCRdist sequence similarity was added for clustering within HLA-allele-positive subsets. Co-occurrence clustering excluded repertoires with fewer than 30,000 or more than 120,000 public chains, plus five with anomalous nucleotide sharing. Here the immuneACCESS table is served through TCRdb, limited to in-frame sequences with V and J called. Missing clones are a known gap in these copies; in checked studies unresolved V genes cover under half, and the rest lacks a known reason. Clone size and the V and J calls come from that table; the DNA yielded D and trimming. The table held for this sample gives around 100,000 clones. The ten biggest clones cover roughly 3.5% of the sample.

Broader findings and caveats from the paper: Linkage disequilibrium might explain the correlated functional status among segregating V segments, but an unknown experimental factor could not be excluded. Roughly uniform sequencing depth across donors was assumed in presence/absence analyses, although this assumption may not hold. Three of the identified cytomegalovirus-associated TCR beta chains were confirmed in vitro to be specific for cytomegalovirus antigens. A cluster of highly shared sequence variants was judged likely to be a technical artifact of the sequencing pipeline. A later analysis associated 15,000 or so TCR beta sequences with specific HLA alleles at a false discovery rate of 0.05. A later analysis reported that several top co-occurrence clusters appeared linked to parvovirus B19, influenza, CMV and Epstein-Barr virus. The earlier analysis of around 600 of the donors excluded some 16 rarely observed V segments, including chromosome 9 orphons, because counts were too low. The classifier was reported to diagnose cytomegalovirus status with high specificity and sensitivity in both the original cohort and the validation cohort. Compared with equally common non-associated chains, HLA-associated TCR beta chains in a later analysis were more clonally expanded and had lower generation probabilities. The authors suggested that the approach could potentially be generalized to other disease states and immunological phenotypes. Because the 87-base-pair reads could not distinguish some IMGT-functional V segments, including TRBV6-2 and TRBV6-3, those segments were excluded. V-gene and J-gene trimming of TCR beta chains was associated with a missense DCLRE1C variant in a later genetic analysis, and the association was replicated in an independent cohort. An earlier analysis of several hundred of the donors showed that most TCR beta V segments appeared in productive rearrangements either about 90% or about 30% of the time, which broadly matched IMGT annotations. Across donors, most TCR sequences were observed very rarely, whereas some public TCRs were present in many individuals. In a later analysis, TCR association rates were found to vary across HLA loci, with the most associated TCRs seen for DRB1 alleles and the fewest for HLA-C alleles. Compared with the 666-donor mean, donors in an Asian-associated ancestry cluster had fewer N-insertions in productive TCRs, according to a later genetic analysis. For the cohort, immune exposure information was limited to CMV serostatus. Assigning TCR associations to individual alleles was difficult when HLA alleles, especially DR and DQ, strongly co-occurred. In a later analysis, most CMV-associated TCR beta chains were found to appear HLA-restricted, with HLA associations seemingly driven largely by CMV exposure. HLA typing was unavailable for some donors at each locus, so association tests used only the typed subset. In the study, around 160 TCR beta chains were listed as associated with cytomegalovirus. A further reported finding was that TCR beta sequences accurately predicted the HLA-A and HLA-B alleles for most subjects in the first cohort. Only TCR beta chains were sequenced in this cohort, and the absence of alpha or paired-chain data limited detectable features.

In this chain, TRBV5-6 is recombined with TRBJ1-1, and TRBD1 matches 8 of the central bases. The TCR was taken from a young woman in good health and CMV-seronegative. Specimen: PBMCs. The sequenced DNA: TGTGCCAGCAGAGATTTACAGGGGGGGAACACTGAAGCTTTCTTT. Translated, this is CASRDLQGGNTEAFF.